The 29 T cell receptor beta chains below come from one sample, sequenced in a study of regulatory T cells in long-lasting Graves disease. Libraries of TCR beta came from iRepertoire HTBI primers plus Arm-PCR of CDR3 regions. Using its own MiXCR run on the multiplex PCR reads, TCRdb lists one record per CDR3 protein. The table has a few hundred thousand distinct CDR3 sequences, roughly 20% seen once. Noted time point: persistent/refractory GD, antithyroid drugs over 5 years with positive TRAb. From RNA extracted from PBMCs, the TCR library was made. The specimen comprised peripheral blood mononuclear cells (PBMCs), sampled when the disease was refractory, from a patient treated with antithyroid drugs. All receptors derive from a woman in her thirties or forties with Graves disease.

Note on this clonotype: A read error may explain this, as a much larger clone is one base away. The CDR3 DNA follows: TGTGCCAGCAGAGTAGCAGGGCACACTGAAGCTTTCTTT. Translating gives CASRVAGHTEAFF. This chain uses TRBV12-3 or TRBV12-4 with TRBJ1-1, with a weak D call TRBD1 (5 bases). The V gene lost 6 bases and the J gene lost 3 bases, with 11 bases spanning the gap. The CDR3 has 13 residues.

The chain employs TRBV28 and TRBJ2-1, with 7 bases that match TRBD2. Germline V gives CDR1 MDHEN, CDR2 SYDVKM. This CDR3 is 15 amino acids long. The ends lost 2 bases at V and 5 bases at J; junction bases unmatched: 6. The CDR3 loop is CASSLLSGKDNEQFF. In DNA, the CDR3 is TGTGCCAGCAGTTTACTGAGCGGGAAAGACAATGAGCAGTTCTTC.

This clonotype was detected a few times. This rearrangement joins TRBV5-1 to TRBJ2-3; possible D gene TRBD2, 6 bases. Trimming took 8 bases from V and 1 from J, leaving 20 bases between them. In germline, CDR1 is SGHRS, CDR2 YFSETQ. CDR3 length: 16 amino acids. The CDR3 region is CASTVSGDPGTDTQYF. The CDR3 DNA reads TGCGCCAGTACGGTGTCGGGGGACCCCGGCACAGATACGCAGTATTTT.

This clonotype was picked up a small number of times. This chain links TRBV5-1 with TRBJ1-1, with D possibly TRBD1 on 5 matching bases. CDR1 SGHRS and CDR2 YFSETQ come from the germline V gene. Trimming removed 3 bases from V and 4 bases from J, with 16 bases in between. The CDR3 has 15 residues. In DNA form, the CDR3 reads TGCGCCAGCAGCTCCTCCGGGACGGTCGGCACTGAAGCTTTCTTT. Translating gives CASSSSGTVGTEAFF.

In this sample, this clonotype turned up a few times. V gene TRBV5-8 combines with J gene TRBJ2-1; D is uncertain. V was cut by 0 bases and J by 0 bases, with 7 bases left in between. The CDR3 is made up of 15 amino acids. Germline assignment: CDR1 SGHTS and CDR2 YDEGEE. The CDR3 DNA sequence: TGTGCCAGCAGCTTGGGGCTCTACTCCTACAATGAGCAGTTCTTC. Translation gives CASSLGLYSYNEQFF. The full variable domain, its missing parts supplied by reference TRBV5-8 and TRBJ2-1, is EAGVTQSPTHLIKTRGQQATLRCSPISGHTSVYWYQQALGLGLQFLLWYDEGEERNRGNFPPRFSGRQFPNYSSELNVNALELEDSALYLCASSLGLYSYNEQFFGPGTRLTVL.

This clonotype has only a few counts. The chain employs TRBV20-1 and TRBJ2-7; TRBD2 might be the D (5 bases). The germline CDR1 and CDR2 sequences are DFQATT and SNEGSKA (reference sequence). This CDR3 spans 11 amino acids. V lost 3 bases and J 6 bases, leaving 9 bases between the germline ends. The CDR3 DNA follows: TGCAGTGCTAGGGACTCCGGCGAGCAGTACTTC. This gives the protein CSARDSGEQYF.

This clonotype occurred many times. The chain uses TRBV11-2 and TRBJ2-5; D not certain. The germline V and J ends were trimmed by 2 bases and 1 base, with 11 bases remaining between them. From germline, CDR1 is SGHAT and CDR2 FQNNGV. This CDR3 spans 15 amino acids. The DNA of the CDR3 is TGTGCCAGCAGCTTATCTCACCATGCCCAAGAGACCCAGTACTTC. Its protein is CASSLSHHAQETQYF. The variable domain in full, with the rest retrieved from reference TRBV11-2 and TRBJ2-5, is EAGVAQSPRYKIIEKRQSVAFWCNPISGHATLYWYQQILGQGPKLLIQFQNNGVVDDSQLPKDRFSAERLKGVDSTLKIQPAKLEDSAVYLCASSLSHHAQETQYFGPGTRLLVL.

In its sample, this clonotype is medium-sized (0.01 to 0.1%). This chain uses TRBV10-3 with TRBJ2-3; 9 bases line up with TRBD1. With V trimmed by 11 bases and J by 3 bases, 9 bases remained unmatched. The CDR3 contains 14 residues. Germline CDR1 ENHRY, CDR2 SYGVKD. The CDR3 bases are TGTGCCTCTACCGGGACAGGGTCAACAGATACGCAGTATTTT. Translated: CASTGTGSTDTQYF.

This clonotype occurred many times. This chain uses TRBV16 with TRBJ2-4; D remains ambiguous. Germline V gene sequence: CDR1 KGHSY, CDR2 FQNENV. Trimming shortened V by 1 base and J by 6 bases, and 4 bases separated the two germline ends. The CDR3 runs 12 residues. The CDR3 bases are TGTGCCAGCAGCCAATACGGAAACATTCAGTACTTC. This encodes CASSQYGNIQYF. Drawing the rest from reference TRBV16 and TRBJ2-4, the complete variable domain is GEEVAQTPKHLVRGEGQKAKLYCAPIKGHSYVFWYQQVLKNEFKFLISFQNENVFDETGMPKERFSAKCLPNSPCSLEIQATKLEDSAVYFCASSQYGNIQYFGAGTRLSVL.

This clonotype has only a few counts. The rearrangement joins TRBV7-2 to TRBJ2-2; 11 bases match TRBD2. V lost 5 bases to trimming and J lost 7 bases; unmatched junction nucleotides: 9. This CDR3 spans 16 amino acids. Germline values: CDR1 SGHTA, CDR2 FQGNSA. For the CDR3, the DNA is TGTGCCAGCAGCCTCATAGCGGGAGGGCCTGTCGGGGAGCTGTTTTTT. Translated: CASSLIAGGPVGELFF.

This clonotype was seen at least ten times. The chain recombines TRBV12-3 or TRBV12-4 with TRBJ2-7, with unresolved D. There are 11 residues in the CDR3. Trimming cost V 2 bases and J 6 bases, with 5 bases left between them. The CDR3 sequence is CASSLSREQYF. In DNA form, the CDR3 reads TGTGCCAGCAGTTTAAGTCGCGAGCAGTACTTC.

The V and J genes are TRBV3-1 and TRBJ1-1, with D tentatively TRBD1 (5 bases). The CDR3 length is 14 residues. Trimming left V 1 base short and J 8 bases short, with 14 bases between. Germline CDR1 is LGHDT and CDR2 is YNNKEL (reference sequence). CDR3 loop: CASSQGSVWGEAFF. As DNA, the CDR3 is TGTGCCAGCAGCCAAGGGTCCGTCTGGGGGGAAGCTTTCTTT.

This clonotype was detected once. A far larger clone is one base from this, pointing to a likely read error. The V gene is TRBV6-2 or TRBV6-3, the J gene TRBJ2-7, with TRBD1 matching over 8 bases. The CDR3 spans 15 residues. J gave up 3 bases and V 7 bases, and 11 bases lay outside the gene matches. Germline V gives CDR1 MNHEY, CDR2 SVGEGT. The CDR3 DNA reads TGTGCCAGCACCCGGACCGAGACAGGGGACTACGAGCAGTACTTC. Its protein is CASTRTETGDYEQYF.

Remarks on this clonotype: This may be a read error: a much more frequent sequence differs by one nucleotide. The chain carries TRBV2 and TRBJ2-7, with a weak D call TRBD1 (5 bases). The length of the CDR3 is 15 residues. CDR1 is SNHLY, CDR2 FYNNEI, per germline. In DNA, the CDR3 is TGTGCCATCAGTGAAGTGGCAGGGCCTCCCTACGAGCGGTACTTC. Translated: CAISEVAGPPYERYF.

V is TRBV3-1 and J is TRBJ1-1, with unresolved D. Germline-derived CDR1 and CDR2 are LGHDT and YNNKEL (reference sequence). This CDR3 is 12 amino acids long. Trimming pared 5 bases from V and 8 bases from J, leaving 12 bases between. Here the CDR3 DNA reads TGTGCCAGCAGCACTCGCCCGGGGGAAGCTTTCTTT. It is translated as CASSTRPGEAFF.

For the CDR3, the DNA is TGTGCCAGCAGCGGTACTAGCGGGGAAAACAAAAACATTCAGTACTTC. It specifies CASSGTSGENKNIQYF. V usage is TRBV13 and J usage is TRBJ2-4; 10 positions match TRBD2. The germline V gene encodes CDR1 PRHDT and CDR2 FYEKMQ (reference sequence). V lost 5 bases to trimming and J lost 3 bases; unmatched junction nucleotides: 7. This CDR3 comprises 16 residues.

This clonotype was detected a few times. The chain joins TRBV15 to TRBJ2-2; 14 bases are shared with TRBD2. This CDR3 contains 17 residues. The germline V gene encodes CDR1 LNHNV and CDR2 YYDKDF (reference sequence). V trimming: 3 bases; J trimming: 7 bases; junction bases outside the gene matches: 7. The CDR3 DNA follows: TGTGCCACCAGCAGCGGGACTAGCGGGAGTTATGGCGGGGAGCTGTTTTTT. Amino acids: CATSSGTSGSYGGELFF.

This clonotype was detected ten times or more. The chain couples TRBV28 to TRBJ2-7; the D gene is possibly TRBD2 (5 bases). The CDR3 runs to 16 residues. The germline V and J ends were trimmed by 3 bases and 1 base, with 16 bases remaining between them. In germline, CDR1 is MDHEN, CDR2 SYDVKM. The CDR3 nucleotides read TGTGCCAGCAGTTTCCCAGCGGAAGGCAGGTCCTACGAGCAGTACTTC. The encoded protein is CASSFPAEGRSYEQYF.

This clonotype appeared once. The chain joins TRBV27 to TRBJ2-1; TRBD2 matches 11 bases. Unmatched junction bases numbered 2, after V lost 6 bases and J lost 7 bases. This CDR3 has 13 residues. CDR1 and CDR2 (germline): MNHEY, SMNVEV (reference sequence). CDR3 coding DNA: TGTGCCAGCAGAAGGACTAGCGGGAATGAGCAGTTCTTC. Its translation is CASRRTSGNEQFF.

Of note for this clonotype: A much larger clone differs from this one at a single base, so this may be a read error. The rearrangement uses TRBV5-1 and TRBJ1-1; possibly TRBD1 for D (6 bases). This CDR3 contains 14 residues. Between the trimmed V and J ends, which lost 4 bases and 1 base, there was a span of 11 bases. Germline CDR1 and CDR2: SGHRS and YFSETQ. The CDR3 nucleotides are TGCGCCAGCAGCCAGGGGATAGCGAACACTGAAGCTTTCTTT. Translated: CASSQGIANTEAFF.

This clonotype was picked up many times. The gene calls are TRBV28 and TRBJ1-6; D unresolved. Germline CDR1 MDHEN, CDR2 SYDVKM. The germline V and J ends were trimmed by 3 bases and 15 bases, with 12 bases remaining between them. The CDR3 length is 12 residues. This chain's CDR3 is CASSFLGGDLHF. CDR3 in DNA: TGTGCCAGCAGTTTCCTCGGCGGAGACCTCCACTTT.

The genes are TRBV28 and TRBJ2-7; 7 positions agree with TRBD2. Germline CDR1 and CDR2: MDHEN and SYDVKM. The CDR3 is 16 amino acids. The ends lost 1 base at V and 1 base at J; junction bases unmatched: 7. The CDR3 DNA reads TGTGCCAGCAGTTTATTTGGAGCGGGAATATCCTACGAGCAGTACTTC. Protein product: CASSLFGAGISYEQYF.

To note about this clonotype: Germline is not matched at one junction end, which may reflect a read error. The V gene is TRBV7-2, the J gene TRBJ2-7; D might be TRBD2 (6 bases). The CDR3 totals 15 residues. Germline-derived CDR1 and CDR2 are SGHTA and FQGNSA. CDR3 region: CASSPLGLPQGEQYF. In nucleotides, the CDR3 is TGCGCCAGCAGCCCCTTGGGACTCCCCCAGGGCGAGCAGTACTTC. Together with reference TRBV7-2 and TRBJ2-7, the CDR3 gives the full variable domain: GAGVSQSPSNKVTEKGKDVELRCDPISGHTALYWYRQSLGQGLEFLIYFQGNSAPDKSGLPSDRFSAERTGGSVSTLTIQRTQQEDSAVYLCASSPLGLPQGEQYFGPGTRLTVT.

Only one count was recorded for this clonotype. The CDR3 nucleotides read TGTGCCAGCAGTCCACTCGGAGGGCCCACCTGGGATACGCAGTATTTT. It codes for CASSPLGGPTWDTQYF. This rearrangement joins TRBV7-9 to TRBJ2-3, with D perhaps matching TRBD2 (6 bases). The CDR3 contains 16 residues. Germline values: CDR1 SEHNR, CDR2 FQNEAQ (reference sequence). The ends were cut back, 6 bases at V and 6 bases at J, with 22 bases in the middle.

A few counts support this clonotype. The conserved phenylalanine or tryptophan normally closing the CDR3 is absent here, so this likely arose from a read error. V is TRBV6-1 and J is TRBJ1-6; D gene uncertain. Germline CDR1 and CDR2: MNHNS and SASEGT. This CDR3 spans 16 amino acids. Between the trimmed V and J ends, which lost 7 bases and 9 bases, there was a span of 22 bases. CDR3 residues: CASTRTRPPITSPLHY. The CDR3 coding sequence is TGTGCCAGCACCCGGACGCGACCCCCCATAACTTCACCCCTCCACTAT.

This chain joins TRBV5-1 and TRBJ2-7; TRBD2 matches 10 bases. The CDR3 contains 16 residues. V was clipped by 1 base and J by 5 bases; unmatched bases: 9. Germline V CDR1 and CDR2: SGHRS, YFSETQ. DNA for the CDR3: TGCGCCAGCAGCTTGACCGCTAGCGGGAGTCTGGACGAGCAGTACTTC. As protein: CASSLTASGSLDEQYF.

The chain combines TRBV6-2 or TRBV6-3 with TRBJ2-1, with 8 bases matching TRBD2. Germline CDR1 reads MNHEY; CDR2 reads SVGEGT. The CDR3 is made up of 15 amino acids. Trimming removed 7 bases from V and 7 bases from J; junction bases left unmatched: 12. CDR3 protein: CASTSRSGGGNEQFF. Written as DNA, the CDR3 is TGTGCCAGCACTTCTAGGTCGGGGGGGGGGAATGAGCAGTTCTTC.

This clonotype was detected only a few times. The chain joins TRBV10-3 to TRBJ2-7, with TRBD1 matching 7 bases. With 7 bases clipped from V and 0 bases from J, the junction kept 6 bases outside the gene matches. This CDR3 is 14 amino acids long. The germline CDR1 and CDR2 sequences are ENHRY and SYGVKD. CDR3 bases: TGTGCCATCACCCCGACAGGGAACTCCTACGAGCAGTACTTC. This translates into CAITPTGNSYEQYF.

This clonotype was found a few times. The chain recombines TRBV27 with TRBJ2-7; TRBD2 agrees at 13 bases. The ends lost 7 bases at V and 7 bases at J; junction bases unmatched: 13. CDR3 length: 16 residues. CDR1 and CDR2 (germline): MNHEY, SMNVEV (reference sequence). CDR3 nucleotides: TGTGCCAGCAAGAGAATGGGACTAGCGGGAAAAGGAGAGCAGTACTTC. Amino acids: CASKRMGLAGKGEQYF.